The clone carrying this T cell receptor (beta chain) is labeled as medium-sized. Its antigen is unidentified. This CDR3 is 14 amino acids long. Trimming pared 1 base from V and 9 bases from J, leaving 13 bases between. Germline V gene data show CDR1 as MNHNS and CDR2 as SASEGT. The sample is drawn from a study of T cell repertoires in aging, cancer and after chemotherapy. Whole-study findings and limits: Age-matched healthy donors had significantly more diverse, less clonal blood TCR repertoires than untreated cancer patients.

Rearranged V-D-J TRB sequences were amplified with a mixed TRB-A/B primer pool. TCRdb redid the calling of the multiplex PCR reads with MiXCR, one entry per CDR3 protein. The data hold about 11,000 distinct CDR3 sequences, with 20% to 30% observed a single time. Amplification of TCR beta used genomic DNA extracted from peripheral blood. The chain uses TRBV6-1 and TRBJ2-1; no clear D gene. What was sequenced was blood. The TCR comes from a human donor in good health. CDR3 protein: CASSEEVFRSEQFF. In nucleotides, the CDR3 is TGTGCCAGCAGTGAAGAAGTCTTCCGCTCTGAGCAGTTCTTC.